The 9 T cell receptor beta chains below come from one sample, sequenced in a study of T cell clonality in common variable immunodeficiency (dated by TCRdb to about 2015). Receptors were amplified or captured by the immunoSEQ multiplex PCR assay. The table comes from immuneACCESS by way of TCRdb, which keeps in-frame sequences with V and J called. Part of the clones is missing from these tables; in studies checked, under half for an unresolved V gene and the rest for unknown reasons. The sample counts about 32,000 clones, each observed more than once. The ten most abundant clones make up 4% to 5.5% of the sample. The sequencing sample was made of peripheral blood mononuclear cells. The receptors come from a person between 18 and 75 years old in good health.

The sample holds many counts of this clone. The CDR3 region is CSVRGSEYGYTF. CDR3 bases read: TGCAGCGTGAGGGGATCTGAGTATGGC. The rearrangement uses TRBV29-1 and TRBJ1-2; D is possibly TRBD1 (5 bases). The CDR3 extends 3 residues past the end of the read, so its final part is completed from the germline J gene. The V end lost 6 bases, the J end lost 5 bases, and 13 bases lay between the germline ends. This CDR3 comprises 12 residues. Germline CDR1 and CDR2: SQVTM and ANQGSEA.

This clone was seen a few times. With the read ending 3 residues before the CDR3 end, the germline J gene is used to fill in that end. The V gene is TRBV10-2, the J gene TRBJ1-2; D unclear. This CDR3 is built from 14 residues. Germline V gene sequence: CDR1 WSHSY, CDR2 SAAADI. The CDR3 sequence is CASSDPAGPRGYTF. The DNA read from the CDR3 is TGCGCCAGCAGTGATCCGGCGGGTCCTAGAGGC.

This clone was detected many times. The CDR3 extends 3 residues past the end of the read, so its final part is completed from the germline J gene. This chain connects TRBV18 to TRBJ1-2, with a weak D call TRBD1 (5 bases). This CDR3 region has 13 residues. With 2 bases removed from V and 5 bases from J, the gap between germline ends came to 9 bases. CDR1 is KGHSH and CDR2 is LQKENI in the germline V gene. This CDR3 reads CASSPDGGYGYTF. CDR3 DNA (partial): TGTGCCAGCTCACCAGACGGGGGTTATGGC. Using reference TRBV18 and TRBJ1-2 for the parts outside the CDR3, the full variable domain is NAGVMQNPRHLVRRRGQEARLRCSPMKGHSHVYWYRQLPEEGLKFMVYLQKENIIDESGMPKERFSAEFPKEGPSILRIQQVVRGDSAAYFCASSPDGGYGYTFGSGTRLTVV.

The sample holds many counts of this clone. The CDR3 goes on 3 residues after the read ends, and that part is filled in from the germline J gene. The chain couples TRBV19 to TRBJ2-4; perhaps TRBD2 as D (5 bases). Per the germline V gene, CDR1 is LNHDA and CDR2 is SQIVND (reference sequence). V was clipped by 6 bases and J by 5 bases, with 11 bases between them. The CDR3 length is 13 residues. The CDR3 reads CASSPDLENIQYF. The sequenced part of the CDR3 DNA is TGTGCCAGTAGCCCGGACTTGGAAAACATT.

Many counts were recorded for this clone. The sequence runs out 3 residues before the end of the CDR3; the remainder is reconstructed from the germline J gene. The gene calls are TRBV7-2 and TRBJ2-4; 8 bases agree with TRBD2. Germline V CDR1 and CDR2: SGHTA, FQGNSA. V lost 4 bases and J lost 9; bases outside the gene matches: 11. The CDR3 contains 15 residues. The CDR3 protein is CASSSRPGLDGIQYF. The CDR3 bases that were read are TGTGCCAGCAGCTCCCGCCCGGGACTAGACGGCATT.

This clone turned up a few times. CDR3 protein: CASSTGTGGNTEAFF. CDR3 DNA, as far as it was read: TGTGCCAGCAGCACCGGGACAGGGGGGAACACTGAA. The V and J genes are TRBV7-9 and TRBJ1-1; 11 bases are shared with TRBD1. Coverage ceases 3 residues before the CDR3 finishes, and the germline J gene fills in the end. The CDR3 covers 15 residues. Germline loops: CDR1 SEHNR, CDR2 FQNEAQ (reference sequence). The V gene end was trimmed by 5 bases and the J gene end by 1 base; junction bases not matched to a gene: 3. Supplemented by reference TRBV7-9 and TRBJ1-1, the full variable domain reads DTGVSQNPRHKITKRGQNVTFRCDPISEHNRLYWYRQTLGQGPEFLTYFQNEAQLEKSRLLSDRFSAERPKGSFSTLEIQRTEQGDSAMYLCASSTGTGGNTEAFFGQGTRLTVV.

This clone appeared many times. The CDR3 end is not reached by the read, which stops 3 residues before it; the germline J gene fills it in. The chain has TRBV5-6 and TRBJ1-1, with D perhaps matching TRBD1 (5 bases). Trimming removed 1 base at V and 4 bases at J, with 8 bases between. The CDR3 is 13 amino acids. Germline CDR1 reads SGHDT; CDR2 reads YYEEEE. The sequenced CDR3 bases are TGTGCCAGCAGCTTGCAAAGGGGCACTGAA. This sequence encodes CASSLQRGTE. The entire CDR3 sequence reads CASSLQRGTEAFF.

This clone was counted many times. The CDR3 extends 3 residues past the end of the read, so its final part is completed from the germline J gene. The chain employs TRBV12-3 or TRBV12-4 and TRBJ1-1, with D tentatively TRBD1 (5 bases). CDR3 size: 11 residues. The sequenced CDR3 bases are TGTGCCAGCAGCTATGGACAAGAG. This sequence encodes CASSYGQE. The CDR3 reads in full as CASSYGQEAFF.

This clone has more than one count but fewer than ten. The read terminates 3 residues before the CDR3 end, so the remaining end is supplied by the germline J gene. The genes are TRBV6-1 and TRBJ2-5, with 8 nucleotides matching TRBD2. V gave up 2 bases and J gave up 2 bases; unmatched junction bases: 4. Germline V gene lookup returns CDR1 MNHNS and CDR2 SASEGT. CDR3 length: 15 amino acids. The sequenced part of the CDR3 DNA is TGTGCCAGCAGTGAATTTAGCGGGACTCAAGAGACC. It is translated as CASSEFSGTQET. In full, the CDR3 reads CASSEFSGTQETQYF.